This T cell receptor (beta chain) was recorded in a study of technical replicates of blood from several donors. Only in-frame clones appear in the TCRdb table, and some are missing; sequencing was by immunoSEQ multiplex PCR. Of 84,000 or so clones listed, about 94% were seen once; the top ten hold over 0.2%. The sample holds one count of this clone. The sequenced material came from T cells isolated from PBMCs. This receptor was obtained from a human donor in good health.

The CDR3 DNA follows: TGTGCCAGCAGCTTAGTACTGTTGAGACAGAGATACTACGAGCAGTACTTC. Protein: CASSLVLLRQRYYEQYF. The chain has TRBV7-2 and TRBJ2-7, with TRBD1 as a possible D gene (5 bases). This CDR3 has 17 amino acids. CDR1 is SGHTA and CDR2 is FQGNSA in the germline V gene. Trimming stripped 1 base from V and 3 bases from J, with 19 bases between.